A selection of T cell receptor beta chains follows, all from one sample in a study of beta chain features in type 1 diabetes. The data were produced by immunoSEQ multiplex PCR, yet TCRdb's version contains in-frame clones alone and is incomplete. The repertoire has approximately 15,000 clones, approximately 50% of them found once; the top ten carry less than 0.5%. Material: stem cell memory CD4+ T cells from blood. The receptors here all came from a woman between 18 and 30 years old in good health. The CDR3 runs from the conserved cysteine through the conserved F or W. Fields, in order: J gene, clone size, D gene, V gene, CDR3 DNA, CDR3 protein. D genes are given only for firm matches. Rows give clone size only sometimes, using once, few, many, or a class for an expanded clone.

J: TRBJ2-7; size: .; D: .; V: TRBV25-1; DNA: TGTGCCAGCAGTGACGGGCAAGGGAGGTACTTC; CDR3: CASSDGQGRYF
J: TRBJ2-3; size: few; D: TRBD2; V: TRBV5-5; DNA: TGTGCCAGCAGCTTGGGACTAGCGGATAACACAGATACGCAGTATTTT; CDR3: CASSLGLADNTDTQYF
J: TRBJ2-3; size: few; D: .; V: TRBV19; DNA: TGTGCCAGTAGTATAGTGCCAGGCCTCACAGATACGCAGTATTTT; CDR3: CASSIVPGLTDTQYF
J: TRBJ2-7; size: few; D: TRBD2; V: TRBV19; DNA: TGTGCCAGTAGTCCGGGACTAGCGGGATTCGACGAGCAGTACTTC; CDR3: CASSPGLAGFDEQYF
J: TRBJ2-6; size: once; D: TRBD1; V: TRBV27; DNA: TGTGCCAGCAGTCCCCTGGGACAGCTAAGCTCTGGGGCCAACGTCCTGACTTTC; CDR3: CASSPLGQLSSGANVLTF
J: TRBJ2-5; size: .; D: .; V: TRBV11-3; DNA: TGTGCTTCAAGTAAAGAGGGAGAGACCCAGTACTTC; CDR3: CASSKEGETQYF
J: TRBJ2-7; size: .; D: TRBD1; V: TRBV5-6; DNA: TGTGCCAGCAGCCCCAGCGGGACAGGGGTGAGAGAGCAGTACTTC; CDR3: CASSPSGTGVREQYF
J: TRBJ1-2; size: .; D: .; V: TRBV19; DNA: TGTGCCAGTAGTATAATAGGAGGGACGGGCAACTATGGCTACACCTTC; CDR3: CASSIIGGTGNYGYTF
J: TRBJ2-7; size: .; D: TRBD1; V: TRBV5-1; DNA: TGCGCCAGCAGGGCCGGGACAGGCTTAACCTACGAGCAGTACTTC; CDR3: CASRAGTGLTYEQYF
J: TRBJ2-7; size: .; D: TRBD1; V: TRBV30; DNA: TGTGCCTGGAGTGGGACAGGGATCTACGAGCAGTACTTC; CDR3: CAWSGTGIYEQYF
J: TRBJ2-5; size: few; D: .; V: TRBV11-1; DNA: TGTGCCAGCAGCTTGGGCGGGACAGTAGAGACCCAGTACTTC; CDR3: CASSLGGTVETQYF
J: TRBJ2-1; size: .; D: TRBD2; V: TRBV23-1; DNA: TGCGCCAGCATAGGGGCGGGAGGGCCTACCGCCGAAATATACAATGAGCAGTTCTTC; CDR3: CASIGAGGPTAEIYNEQFF
J: TRBJ1-1; size: few; D: .; V: TRBV6-6; DNA: TGTGCCAGCAGCCGGATTAAGGAGGCTGAAGCTTTCTTT; CDR3: CASSRIKEAEAFF
J: TRBJ1-1; size: .; D: TRBD1; V: TRBV19; DNA: TGTGCCACAACTGTGACAGGGGGCGCGCACACTGAAGCTTTCTTT; CDR3: CATTVTGGAHTEAFF
J: TRBJ2-6; size: once; D: .; V: TRBV30; DNA: TGTGCCTGGACCGTATCTGGGGCCAACGTCCTGACTTTC; CDR3: CAWTVSGANVLTF
J: TRBJ1-5; size: .; D: .; V: TRBV7-6; DNA: TGTGCCAGCAGCCACAGCTCCGGGACTGCCCAGCATTTT; CDR3: CASSHSSGTAQHF
J: TRBJ1-1; size: .; D: .; V: TRBV5-4; DNA: TGTGCCAGCACGGGCCAAGGGGGAGCTTTCTTT; CDR3: CASTGQGGAFF
J: TRBJ2-5; size: few; D: TRBD2; V: TRBV9; DNA: TGTGCCAGCAGCGAACTGAGCGGGAGAACTGAGACCCAGTACTTC; CDR3: CASSELSGRTETQYF
J: TRBJ2-7; size: .; D: TRBD2; V: TRBV9; DNA: TGTGCCAGCAGCGTAGTGGCGGGAGTGCACGAGCAGTACTTC; CDR3: CASSVVAGVHEQYF
J: TRBJ2-3; size: once; D: TRBD1; V: TRBV2; DNA: TGTGCCAGCAGTGATCAGGGGGGCACAGATACGCAGTATTTT; CDR3: CASSDQGGTDTQYF
J: TRBJ1-2; size: .; D: TRBD1; V: TRBV7-8; DNA: TGTGCCAGCAGCAGGGGACAGAAACAGGGCTACACCTTC; CDR3: CASSRGQKQGYTF
J: TRBJ1-6; size: .; D: TRBD1; V: TRBV5-1; DNA: TGCGCCAGCAGCTTGGACAGGGGGCGTAATTCACCCCTCCACTTT; CDR3: CASSLDRGRNSPLHF
J: TRBJ2-5; size: few; D: TRBD1; V: TRBV7-6; DNA: TGTGCCAGCAGCTTAACGACTTTTGGACAGGGGGTAGAGACCCAGTACTTC; CDR3: CASSLTTFGQGVETQYF
J: TRBJ1-2; size: .; D: TRBD1; V: TRBV29-1; DNA: TGCAGCGTTGGACAGGGGAAAAGTAACTATGGCTACACCTTC; CDR3: CSVGQGKSNYGYTF
J: TRBJ2-7; size: few; D: TRBD2; V: TRBV5-4; DNA: TGTGCCAGCAGCGTTAGCGGGTATGACGAGCAGTACTTC; CDR3: CASSVSGYDEQYF
J: TRBJ2-7; size: once; D: TRBD2; V: TRBV6-1; DNA: TGTGCCAGCAGCCTAGCGGGATACGAGCAGTACTTC; CDR3: CASSLAGYEQYF
J: TRBJ2-3; size: .; D: TRBD1; V: TRBV12-5; DNA: TGTGCTAGTGGTATGGTCATAGGGGGCCGCACAGATACGCAGTATTTT; CDR3: CASGMVIGGRTDTQYF
J: TRBJ2-1; size: .; D: .; V: TRBV7-2; DNA: TGTGCCAGCAGCCCCGTCGGGGGCTACAATGAGCAGTTCTTC; CDR3: CASSPVGGYNEQFF
J: TRBJ2-3; size: .; D: TRBD2; V: TRBV7-9; DNA: TGTGCCAGCAGCTGGGGTAGTAGCGGGAGCCGCACAGATACGCAGTATTTT; CDR3: CASSWGSSGSRTDTQYF
J: TRBJ2-1; size: .; D: .; V: TRBV5-8; DNA: TGTGCCAGCAGCTTACAACGCGGGATTAGCGGACACAATGAGCAGTTCTTC; CDR3: CASSLQRGISGHNEQFF
J: TRBJ1-2; size: .; D: .; V: TRBV7-9; DNA: TGTGCCAGCAGCAAGGGACACACCTTTAACTATGGCTACACCTTC; CDR3: CASSKGHTFNYGYTF
J: TRBJ2-3; size: .; D: TRBD2; V: TRBV30; DNA: TGTGCCTGGAGTCCTCTAGCGGGGGGGCGCACAGATACGCAGTATTTT; CDR3: CAWSPLAGGRTDTQYF
J: TRBJ2-7; size: few; D: .; V: TRBV7-9; DNA: TGTGCCAGCAGCTTACAAGGATCAGGGCGGGGGCTCTACGAGCAGTACTTC; CDR3: CASSLQGSGRGLYEQYF
J: TRBJ1-4; size: .; D: .; V: TRBV4-1; DNA: TGCGCCAGCAGCCAAAGCGCAAGGGTTCAGTCGGGGACTAATGAAAAACTGTTTTTT; CDR3: CASSQSARVQSGTNEKLFF
J: TRBJ2-7; size: .; D: TRBD1; V: TRBV2; DNA: TGTGCCAGCAGGGATCCGGGACAGGGAATCAACGAGCAGTACTTC; CDR3: CASRDPGQGINEQYF
J: TRBJ1-5; size: .; D: .; V: TRBV6-5; DNA: TGTGCCAGCAGTTACTCGTGGCCAGATAATCAGCCCCAGCATTTT; CDR3: CASSYSWPDNQPQHF
J: TRBJ2-7; size: .; D: .; V: TRBV5-1; DNA: TGCGCCAGCAGCTTGGAAAATCAGGGCGAGCAGTACTTC; CDR3: CASSLENQGEQYF
J: TRBJ1-1; size: .; D: .; V: TRBV2; DNA: TGTGCCAGCAGGGAGGACTGGAACACTGAAGCTTTCTTT; CDR3: CASREDWNTEAFF
J: TRBJ2-1; size: once; D: .; V: TRBV4-1; DNA: TGCGCCAGCAGCCAAGATGATTCTTGGGATACCGGGGTGGATGAGCAGTTCTTC; CDR3: CASSQDDSWDTGVDEQFF
J: TRBJ2-1; size: .; D: .; V: TRBV5-1; DNA: TGCGCCAGCAGCTTATTGCGGCTAGCTTTGGATGAGCAGTTCTTC; CDR3: CASSLLRLALDEQFF
J: TRBJ1-5; size: .; D: TRBD1; V: TRBV28; DNA: TGCGCCAGCAGGTTACAGGGGAGCAATCAGCCCCAGCATTTT; CDR3: CASRLQGSNQPQHF
J: TRBJ2-7; size: .; D: .; V: TRBV5-6; DNA: TGTGCCAGCAGCTTCCTCCGGGGTTGGAACGAGCAGTACTTC; CDR3: CASSFLRGWNEQYF
J: TRBJ1-1; size: .; D: .; V: TRBV5-4; DNA: TGTGCCAGCAGCCCCGAATTGAGGAACACTGAAGCTTTCTTT; CDR3: CASSPELRNTEAFF
J: TRBJ2-1; size: .; D: TRBD1; V: TRBV29-1; DNA: TGCAGCGCCGGGGACAGGGTCGCCAGTCTCTACAATGAGCAGTTCTTC; CDR3: CSAGDRVASLYNEQFF
J: TRBJ2-1; size: few; D: .; V: TRBV7-9; DNA: TGTGCCAGCAGCTTATCTTTGGCAGGGCCGCTATCCTACAATGAGCAGTTCTTC; CDR3: CASSLSLAGPLSYNEQFF
J: TRBJ2-3; size: few; D: TRBD1; V: TRBV2; DNA: TGTGCCAGCAGTGCTCGACAGGGGCTAGGTACAGATACGCAGTATTTT; CDR3: CASSARQGLGTDTQYF
J: TRBJ2-7; size: .; D: .; V: TRBV5-1; DNA: TGCGCCAGCAGCTTGAACAGGGAGATAGCCGAGCAGTACTTC; CDR3: CASSLNREIAEQYF
J: TRBJ2-1; size: few; D: .; V: TRBV13; DNA: TGTGCCAGCAGCTCGCCTCAGGGGTCGGAGATCTTC; CDR3: CASSSPQGSEIF
J: TRBJ2-1; size: .; D: .; V: TRBV19; DNA: TGTGCCAGTAGTGTTGGAGGTTTGAATGAGCAGTTCTTC; CDR3: CASSVGGLNEQFF
J: TRBJ1-1; size: few; D: TRBD1; V: TRBV5-1; DNA: TGCGCCAGCAGCCCCCCGGGACAGGGGGCCGCTGAAGCTTTCTTT; CDR3: CASSPPGQGAAEAFF
J: TRBJ1-5; size: .; D: .; V: TRBV5-6; DNA: TGTGCCAGCAGCTTGTCAGGGCAGAGGTATCAGCCCCAGCATTTT; CDR3: CASSLSGQRYQPQHF
J: TRBJ2-2; size: .; D: .; V: TRBV6-1; DNA: TGTGCCAGCAGGAAAGCAGGGGTAGAGGGGGAGCTGTTTTTT; CDR3: CASRKAGVEGELFF
J: TRBJ1-1; size: few; D: .; V: TRBV5-1; DNA: TGCGCCAGCAGCTTAGCTGGGGAGGGCACTGAAGCTTTCTTT; CDR3: CASSLAGEGTEAFF
J: TRBJ2-7; size: .; D: TRBD2; V: TRBV29-1; DNA: TGCAGCGTCCTCCGGACTAGCAGGCCCTACGAGCAGTACTTC; CDR3: CSVLRTSRPYEQYF
J: TRBJ2-1; size: once; D: TRBD1; V: TRBV29-1; DNA: TGCAGCGTGGGGACAGGGGGCCGGGAGCAGTTCTTC; CDR3: CSVGTGGREQFF
J: TRBJ2-2; size: few; D: TRBD1; V: TRBV28; DNA: TGTGCCAGCAGACCGGCCCGGGACAGGAACACCGGGGAGCTGTTTTTT; CDR3: CASRPARDRNTGELFF
J: TRBJ2-2; size: .; D: TRBD2; V: TRBV19; DNA: TGTGCCAGTAGCACCGGGACTAGCGGGAACTCGAACACCGGGGAGCTGTTTTTT; CDR3: CASSTGTSGNSNTGELFF
J: TRBJ1-2; size: .; D: .; V: TRBV19; DNA: TGTGCCAGTATGATCCCGGGACTCAACCCTAGTGGCTACACCTTC; CDR3: CASMIPGLNPSGYTF
J: TRBJ2-2; size: .; D: TRBD2; V: TRBV6-1; DNA: TGTGCCAGCAGTGGTATAGCGGGAGGGTCCACCGGGGAGCTGTTTTTT; CDR3: CASSGIAGGSTGELFF
J: TRBJ1-2; size: .; D: .; V: TRBV7-2; DNA: TGTGCCAGCAGCTTAGCAGGCCAGGGGAACTATGGCTACACCTTC; CDR3: CASSLAGQGNYGYTF